The text below deals with one TCR beta chain. What it recognizes is unknown. The V gene lost 3 bases and the J gene lost 5 bases, with 13 bases spanning the gap. The CDR3 sequence is 14 residues long. 5'RACE with constant-segment primers yielded barcoded, UMI-tagged TCR alpha and TCR beta cDNA libraries. TCRdb reanalysed the 5' RACE reads using MiXCR and keeps one entry per CDR3 protein. There are hundreds of thousands of distinct CDR3 sequences in the sample; 28% occur only once, and approximately 13% lies in the top ten. The sample originates from a study of T-cell memory formation after mild COVID-19. Findings and limits, study-wide: Clones contracting across day 15 to 85 had a balanced CD4/CD8 profile; later expanding clones leaned CD4+. Detection of some responders pre-infection suggested pre-existing cross-reactive memory T cells participated. Contracting CD4+ clones lay largely in CM and EM, with CD8+ ones residing in EMRA.

Sequencing used PBMCs or a T cell subset sorted from them (not recorded which). The TCR was taken from an adult woman who had mild COVID-19 (a few samples of this study predate the infection). Cell type and time point are not known. The V call is TRBV12-3 or TRBV12-4, the J call TRBJ1-1; maybe TRBD1 (6 bases). The CDR3 region has the DNA TGTGCCAGCAGTTTGGGGGGCGATGGGACTGAAGCTTTCTTT. This sequence encodes CASSLGGDGTEAFF.